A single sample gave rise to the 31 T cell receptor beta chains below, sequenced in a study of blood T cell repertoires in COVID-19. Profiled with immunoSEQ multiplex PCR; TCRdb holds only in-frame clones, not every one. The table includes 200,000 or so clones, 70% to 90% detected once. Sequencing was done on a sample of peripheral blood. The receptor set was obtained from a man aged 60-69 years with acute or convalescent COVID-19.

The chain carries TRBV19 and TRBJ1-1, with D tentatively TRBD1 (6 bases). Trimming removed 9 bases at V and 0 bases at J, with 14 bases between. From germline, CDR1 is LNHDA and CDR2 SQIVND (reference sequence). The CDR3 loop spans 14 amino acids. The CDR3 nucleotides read TGTGCCAGCAACAGGGCCTCCGTGAACACTGAAGCTTTCTTT. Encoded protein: CASNRASVNTEAFF.

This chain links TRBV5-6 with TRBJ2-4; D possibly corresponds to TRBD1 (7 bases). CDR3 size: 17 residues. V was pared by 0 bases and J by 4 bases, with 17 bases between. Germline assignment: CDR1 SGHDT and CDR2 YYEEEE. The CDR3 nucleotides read TGTGCCAGCAGCTTGGTAGAGCAGGGGGGCCGGAAAAACATTCAGTACTTC. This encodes CASSLVEQGGRKNIQYF.

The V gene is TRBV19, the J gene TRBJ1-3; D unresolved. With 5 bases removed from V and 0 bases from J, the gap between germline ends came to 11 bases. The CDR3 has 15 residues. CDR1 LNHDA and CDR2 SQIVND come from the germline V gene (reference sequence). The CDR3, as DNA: TGTGCCAGTAGTGTTACAGCTGCCTCTGGAAACACCATATATTTT. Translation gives CASSVTAASGNTIYF.

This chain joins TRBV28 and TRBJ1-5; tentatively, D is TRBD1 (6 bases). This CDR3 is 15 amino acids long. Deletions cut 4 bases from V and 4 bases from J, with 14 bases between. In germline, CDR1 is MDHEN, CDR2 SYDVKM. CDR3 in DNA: TGTGCCAGCAGTTCAAAAGACAGGCATAATCAGCCCCAGCATTTT. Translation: CASSSKDRHNQPQHF.

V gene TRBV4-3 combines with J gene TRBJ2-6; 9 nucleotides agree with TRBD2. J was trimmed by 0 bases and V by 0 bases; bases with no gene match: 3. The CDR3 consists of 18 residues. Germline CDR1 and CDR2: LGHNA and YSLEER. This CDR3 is CASSQEVSGSSGANVLTF. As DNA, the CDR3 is TGCGCCAGCAGCCAAGAGGTTAGCGGGAGCTCTGGGGCCAACGTCCTGACTTTC.

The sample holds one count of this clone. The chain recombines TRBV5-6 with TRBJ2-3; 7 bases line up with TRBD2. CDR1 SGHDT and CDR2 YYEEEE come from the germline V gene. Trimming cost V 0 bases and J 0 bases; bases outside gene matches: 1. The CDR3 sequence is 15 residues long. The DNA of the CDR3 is TGTGCCAGCAGCTTGGGACTAGCAAGCACAGATACGCAGTATTTT. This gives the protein CASSLGLASTDTQYF.

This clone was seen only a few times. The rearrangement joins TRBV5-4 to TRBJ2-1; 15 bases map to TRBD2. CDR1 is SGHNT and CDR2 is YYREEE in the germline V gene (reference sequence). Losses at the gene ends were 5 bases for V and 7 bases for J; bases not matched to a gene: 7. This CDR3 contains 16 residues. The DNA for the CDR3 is TGTGCCAGCAGTTCGGGACTAGCGGGAGGAGAGAATGAGCAGTTCTTC. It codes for CASSSGLAGGENEQFF.

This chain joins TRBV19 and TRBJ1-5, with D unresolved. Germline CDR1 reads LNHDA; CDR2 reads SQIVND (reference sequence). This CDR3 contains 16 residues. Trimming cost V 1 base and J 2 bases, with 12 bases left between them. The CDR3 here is CASSIGGISRNQPQHF. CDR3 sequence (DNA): TGTGCCAGTAGTATAGGAGGTATTTCGCGCAATCAGCCCCAGCATTTT.

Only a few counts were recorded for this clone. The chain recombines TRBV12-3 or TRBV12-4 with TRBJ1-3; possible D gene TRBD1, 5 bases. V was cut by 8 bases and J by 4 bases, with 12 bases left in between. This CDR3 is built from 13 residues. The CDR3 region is CASSRGGGNTIYF. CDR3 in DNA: TGTGCCAGCTCCCGTGGGGGGGGAAACACCATATATTTT.

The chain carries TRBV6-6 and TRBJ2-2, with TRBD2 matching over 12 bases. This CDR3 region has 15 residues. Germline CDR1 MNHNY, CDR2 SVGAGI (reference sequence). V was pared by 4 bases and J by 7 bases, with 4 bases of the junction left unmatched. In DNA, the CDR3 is TGTGCCAGCAGTTTTGGACTAGCGGGAAACGGGGAGCTGTTTTTT. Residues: CASSFGLAGNGELFF.

CDR3 loop: CSVEVLGVNYGYTF. The CDR3 region has the DNA TGCAGCGTTGAAGTTTTAGGGGTAAACTATGGCTACACCTTC. The rearrangement joins TRBV29-1 to TRBJ1-2; a possible D gene is TRBD1 (5 bases). Germline CDR1 reads SQVTM; CDR2 reads ANQGSEA. V dropped 1 base and J dropped 2 bases, with 11 bases sitting between them. This CDR3 is built from 14 residues.

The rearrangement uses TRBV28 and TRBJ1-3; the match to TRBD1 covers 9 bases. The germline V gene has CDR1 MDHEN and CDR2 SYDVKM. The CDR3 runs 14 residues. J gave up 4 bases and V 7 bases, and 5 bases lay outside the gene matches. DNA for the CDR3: TGTGCCAGCATGAACAGGGGGCCAGGAAACACCATATATTTT. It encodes CASMNRGPGNTIYF.

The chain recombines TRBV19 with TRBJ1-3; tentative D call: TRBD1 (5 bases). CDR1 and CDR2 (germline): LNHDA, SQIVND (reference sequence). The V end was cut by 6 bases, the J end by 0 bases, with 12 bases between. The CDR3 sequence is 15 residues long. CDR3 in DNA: TGTGCCAGTAGCGGGGGACGGAGCTCTGGAAACACCATATATTTT. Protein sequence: CASSGGRSSGNTIYF.

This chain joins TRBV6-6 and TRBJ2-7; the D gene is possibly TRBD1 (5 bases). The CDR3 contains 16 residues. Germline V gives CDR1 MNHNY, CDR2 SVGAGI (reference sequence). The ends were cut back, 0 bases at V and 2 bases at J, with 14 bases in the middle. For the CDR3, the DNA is TGTGCCAGCAGTTACTCGGACCTAGGGGTCACCTACGAGCAGTACTTC. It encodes CASSYSDLGVTYEQYF.

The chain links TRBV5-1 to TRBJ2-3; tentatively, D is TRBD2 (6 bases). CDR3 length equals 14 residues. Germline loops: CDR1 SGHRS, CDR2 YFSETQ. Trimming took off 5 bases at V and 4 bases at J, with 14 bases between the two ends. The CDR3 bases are TGCGCCAGCAGTGACGGGAGTAGGGCAGATACGCAGTATTTT. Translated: CASSDGSRADTQYF.

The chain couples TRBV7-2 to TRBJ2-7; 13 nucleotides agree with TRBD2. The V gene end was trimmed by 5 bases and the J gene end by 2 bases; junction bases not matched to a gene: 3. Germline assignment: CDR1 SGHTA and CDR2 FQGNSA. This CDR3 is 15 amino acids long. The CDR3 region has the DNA TGTGCCAGCAGCACCGGGACTAGCGGGACCTACGAGCAGTACTTC. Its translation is CASSTGTSGTYEQYF.

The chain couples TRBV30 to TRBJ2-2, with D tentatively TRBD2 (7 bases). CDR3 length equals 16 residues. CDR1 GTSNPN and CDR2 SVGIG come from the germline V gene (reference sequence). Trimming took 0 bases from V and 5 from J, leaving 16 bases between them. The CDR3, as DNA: TGTGCCTGGAGTGTACTGGGGGGGCCTGGGACCGGGGAGCTGTTTTTT. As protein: CAWSVLGGPGTGELFF.

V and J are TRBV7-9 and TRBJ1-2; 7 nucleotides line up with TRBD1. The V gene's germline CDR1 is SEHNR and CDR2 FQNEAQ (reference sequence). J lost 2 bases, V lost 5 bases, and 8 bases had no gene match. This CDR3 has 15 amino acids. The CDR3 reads CASSPSQGVNYGYTF. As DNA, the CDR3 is TGTGCCAGCAGCCCATCCCAGGGGGTGAACTATGGCTACACCTTC.

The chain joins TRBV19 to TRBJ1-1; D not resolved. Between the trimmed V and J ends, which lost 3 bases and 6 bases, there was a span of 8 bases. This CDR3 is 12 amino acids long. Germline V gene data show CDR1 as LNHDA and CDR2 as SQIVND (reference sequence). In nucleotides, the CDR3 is TGTGCCAGTAGTATCCAGGAATCTGAAGCTTTCTTT. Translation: CASSIQESEAFF.

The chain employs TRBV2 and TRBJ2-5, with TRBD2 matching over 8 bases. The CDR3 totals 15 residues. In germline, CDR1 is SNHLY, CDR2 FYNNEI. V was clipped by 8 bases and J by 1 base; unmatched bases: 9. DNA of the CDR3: TGTGCCAGCGTCGGTAGCGGGGCTGTCCAAGAGACCCAGTACTTC. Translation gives CASVGSGAVQETQYF.

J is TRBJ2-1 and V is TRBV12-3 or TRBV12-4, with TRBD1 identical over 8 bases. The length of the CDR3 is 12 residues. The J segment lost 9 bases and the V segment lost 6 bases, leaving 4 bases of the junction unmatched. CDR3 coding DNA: TGTGCCAGCAGACCCACAGGGGGTGAGCAGTTCTTC. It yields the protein CASRPTGGEQFF.

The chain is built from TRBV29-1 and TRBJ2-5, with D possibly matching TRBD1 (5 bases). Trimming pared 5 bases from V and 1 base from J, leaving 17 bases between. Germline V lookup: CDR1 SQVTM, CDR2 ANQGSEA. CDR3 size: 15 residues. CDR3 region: CSVIRTKQLQETQYF. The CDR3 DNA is TGCAGCGTTATTCGGACAAAACAACTCCAAGAGACCCAGTACTTC.

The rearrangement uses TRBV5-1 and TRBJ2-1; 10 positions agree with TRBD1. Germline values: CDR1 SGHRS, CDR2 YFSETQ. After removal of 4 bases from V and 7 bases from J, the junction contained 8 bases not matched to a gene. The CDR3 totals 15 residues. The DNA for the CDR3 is TGCGCCAGCAGCGCCCGGGACAGGGGAGGTAATGAGCAGTTCTTC. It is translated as CASSARDRGGNEQFF.

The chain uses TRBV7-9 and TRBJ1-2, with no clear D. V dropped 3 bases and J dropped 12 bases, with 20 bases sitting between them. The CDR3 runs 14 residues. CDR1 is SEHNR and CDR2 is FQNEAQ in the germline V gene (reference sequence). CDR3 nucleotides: TGTGCCAGCAGCTTCGCCACGGAGACCCTAGGAAACACCTTC. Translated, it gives CASSFATETLGNTF.

The CDR3 loop is CASSLGQQIYGYTF. CDR3 coding DNA: TGTGCCAGTAGCCTGGGACAGCAGATTTATGGCTACACCTTC. The chain links TRBV19 to TRBJ1-2, with 7 bases lining up with TRBD1. This CDR3 is built from 14 residues. Germline V lookup: CDR1 LNHDA, CDR2 SQIVND (reference sequence). With 6 bases clipped from V and 5 bases from J, the junction kept 9 bases outside the gene matches.

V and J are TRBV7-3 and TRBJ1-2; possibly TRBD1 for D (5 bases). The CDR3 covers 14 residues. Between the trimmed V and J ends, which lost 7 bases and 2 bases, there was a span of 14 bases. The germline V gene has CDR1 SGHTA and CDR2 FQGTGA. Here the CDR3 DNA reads TGTGCCAGCACCTCCAGGGCTTACAACTATGGCTACACCTTC. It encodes CASTSRAYNYGYTF.

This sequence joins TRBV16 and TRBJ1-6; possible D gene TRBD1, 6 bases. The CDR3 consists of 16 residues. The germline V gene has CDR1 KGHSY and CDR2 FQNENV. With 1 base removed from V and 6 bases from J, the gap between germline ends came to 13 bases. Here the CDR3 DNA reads TGTGCCAGCAGCCAATTTGAAGTAGGGGGTAATTCACCCCTCCACTTT. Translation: CASSQFEVGGNSPLHF.

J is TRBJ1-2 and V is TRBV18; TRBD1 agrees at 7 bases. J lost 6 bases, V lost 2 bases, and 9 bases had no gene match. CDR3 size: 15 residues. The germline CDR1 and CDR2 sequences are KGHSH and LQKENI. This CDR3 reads CASSPSSQGVDGYTF. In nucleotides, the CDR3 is TGTGCCAGCTCACCAAGCTCGCAGGGGGTTGATGGCTACACCTTC. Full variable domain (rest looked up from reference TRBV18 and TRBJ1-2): NAGVMQNPRHLVRRRGQEARLRCSPMKGHSHVYWYRQLPEEGLKFMVYLQKENIIDESGMPKERFSAEFPKEGPSILRIQQVVRGDSAAYFCASSPSSQGVDGYTFGSGTRLTVV.

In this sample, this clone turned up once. CDR3 residues: CATRPGRGTGELFF. The CDR3 coding sequence is TGTGCCACCCGACCGGGCCGGGGCACCGGGGAGCTGTTTTTT. This rearrangement joins TRBV7-9 to TRBJ2-2, with D perhaps TRBD2 (5 bases). The CDR3 contains 14 residues. V was shortened by 10 bases and J by 4 bases, with 16 bases between the two germline ends. Germline V gene sequence: CDR1 SEHNR, CDR2 FQNEAQ (reference sequence).

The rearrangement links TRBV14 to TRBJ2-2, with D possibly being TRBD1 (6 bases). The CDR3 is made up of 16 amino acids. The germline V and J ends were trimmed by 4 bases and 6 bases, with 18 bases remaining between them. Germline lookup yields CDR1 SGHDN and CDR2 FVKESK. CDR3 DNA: TGTGCCAGCAGCCTACGGACAGTAAAGTCCGCCGGGGAGCTGTTTTTT. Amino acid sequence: CASSLRTVKSAGELFF.

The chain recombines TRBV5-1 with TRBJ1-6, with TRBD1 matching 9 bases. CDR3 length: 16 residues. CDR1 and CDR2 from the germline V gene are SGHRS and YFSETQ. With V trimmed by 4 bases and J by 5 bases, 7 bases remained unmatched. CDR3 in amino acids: CASSPTDRGNNSPLHF. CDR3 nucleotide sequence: TGCGCCAGCAGCCCGACTGACAGGGGGAATAATTCACCCCTCCACTTT.